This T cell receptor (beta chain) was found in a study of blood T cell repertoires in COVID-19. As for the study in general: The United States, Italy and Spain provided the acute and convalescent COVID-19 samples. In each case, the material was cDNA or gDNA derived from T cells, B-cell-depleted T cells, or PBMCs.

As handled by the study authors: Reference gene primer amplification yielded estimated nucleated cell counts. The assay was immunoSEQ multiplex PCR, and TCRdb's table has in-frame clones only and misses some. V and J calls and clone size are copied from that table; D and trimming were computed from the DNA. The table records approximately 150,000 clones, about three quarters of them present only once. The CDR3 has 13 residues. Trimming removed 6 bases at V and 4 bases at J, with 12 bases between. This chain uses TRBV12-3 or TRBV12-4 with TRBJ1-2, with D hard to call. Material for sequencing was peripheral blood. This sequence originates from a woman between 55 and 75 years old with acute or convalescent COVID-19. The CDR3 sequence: CASSLGSGYGYTF. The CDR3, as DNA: TGTGCCAGCAGCCTAGGTTCGGGCTATGGCTACACCTTC.